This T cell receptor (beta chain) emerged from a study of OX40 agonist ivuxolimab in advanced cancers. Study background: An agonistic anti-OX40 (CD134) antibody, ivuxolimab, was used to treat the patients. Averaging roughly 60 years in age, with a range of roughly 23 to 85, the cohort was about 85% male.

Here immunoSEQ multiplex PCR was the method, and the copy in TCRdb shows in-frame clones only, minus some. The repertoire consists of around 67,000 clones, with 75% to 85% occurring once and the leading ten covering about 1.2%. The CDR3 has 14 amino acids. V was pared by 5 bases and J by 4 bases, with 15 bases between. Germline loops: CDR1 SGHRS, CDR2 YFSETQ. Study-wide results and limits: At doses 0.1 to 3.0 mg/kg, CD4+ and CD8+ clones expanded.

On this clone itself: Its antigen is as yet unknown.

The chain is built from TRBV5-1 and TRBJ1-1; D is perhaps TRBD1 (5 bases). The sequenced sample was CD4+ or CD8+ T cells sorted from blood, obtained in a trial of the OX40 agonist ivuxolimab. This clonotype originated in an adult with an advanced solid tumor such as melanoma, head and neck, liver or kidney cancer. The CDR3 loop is CASRGGTLGTEAFF. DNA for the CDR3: TGCGCCAGCAGAGGAGGGACGTTGGGCACTGAAGCTTTCTTT.